These 25 T cell receptor beta chains share one sample of origin, sequenced in a study of cytomegalovirus exposure and HLA in healthy donors (dated by TCRdb to the late 2010s). The library relied on the immunoSEQ multiplex PCR assay. A mixture of 60 forward primers for TCR Vbeta segments and 13 reverse primers for TCR Jbeta segments was used in the multiplex PCR. The table was pulled from immuneACCESS by TCRdb, which kept in-frame rearrangements only. Such tables lose some clones; where checked, under half of the loss comes from unresolved V genes, and the rest has no known cause. The sample data list approximately 160,000 clones, and more than 70% of these were observed just once. The top ten hold around 4.7% of the sample. The sequenced material came from PBMCs. These receptors were obtained from a male donor in good health and CMV-seronegative.

The chain joins TRBV19 to TRBJ1-1, with 7 positions matching TRBD1. The length of the CDR3 is 18 residues. Looked up from germline, CDR1 is LNHDA and CDR2 is SQIVND (reference sequence). V lost 3 bases to trimming and J lost 0 bases; unmatched junction nucleotides: 13. The CDR3 coding sequence is TGTGCCAGTAGTATGATGGCTGTGGGACAGAGTTTGAACACTGAAGCTTTCTTT. Amino acid sequence: CASSMMAVGQSLNTEAFF. The entire variable domain, with the rest obtained from reference TRBV19 and TRBJ1-1, is as follows: DGGITQSPKYLFRKEGQNVTLSCEQNLNHDAMYWYRQDPGQGLRLIYYSQIVNDFQKGDIAEGYSVSREKKESFPLTVTSAQKNPTAFYLCASSMMAVGQSLNTEAFFGQGTRLTVV.

This clone was seen only a few times. This rearrangement joins TRBV7-3 to TRBJ2-3; the D gene is possibly TRBD1 (6 bases). With 1 base removed from V and 5 bases from J, the gap between germline ends came to 13 bases. This CDR3 is 15 amino acids long. The V gene's germline CDR1 is SGHTA and CDR2 FQGTGA. The CDR3 spells CASSLMGAQEDTQYF. The CDR3 nucleotides read TGTGCCAGCAGCTTAATGGGGGCGCAGGAAGATACGCAGTATTTT.

V usage is TRBV18 and J usage is TRBJ2-7; D is possibly TRBD1 (6 bases). Germline V CDR1 and CDR2: KGHSH, LQKENI. V was trimmed by 2 bases and J by 0 bases, leaving 11 bases between them. The CDR3 spans 15 residues. CDR3 bases: TGTGCCAGCTCACCATTGAACAGGGACTCCTACGAGCAGTACTTC. It codes for CASSPLNRDSYEQYF.

This clone occurred a few times. The chain links TRBV6-5 to TRBJ2-3, with 10 bases identical to TRBD2. CDR3 size: 13 residues. Germline CDR1 is MNHEY and CDR2 is SVGAGI. V shed 10 bases, J shed 4 bases, and the junction held 5 bases outside the gene matches. Written as DNA, the CDR3 is TGTGCCACGAGCGGGGGGGCTCCAGATACGCAGTATTTT. This encodes CATSGGAPDTQYF.

The chain employs TRBV18 and TRBJ2-1; TRBD1 agrees at 10 bases. This CDR3 contains 15 residues. Losses at the gene ends were 3 bases for V and 7 bases for J; bases not matched to a gene: 6. The germline gives CDR1 KGHSH, CDR2 LQKENI. CDR3 bases: TGTGCCAGCTCACCGGGACAGGGGTCTCGAAATGAGCAGTTCTTC. It yields the protein CASSPGQGSRNEQFF. The entire variable domain, with the rest obtained from reference TRBV18 and TRBJ2-1, is as follows: NAGVMQNPRHLVRRRGQEARLRCSPMKGHSHVYWYRQLPEEGLKFMVYLQKENIIDESGMPKERFSAEFPKEGPSILRIQQVVRGDSAAYFCASSPGQGSRNEQFFGPGTRLTVL.

V is TRBV7-2 and J is TRBJ1-2; D is unresolved. V lost 1 base and J lost 6, with 12 bases in between. The CDR3 is made up of 14 amino acids. Looked up from germline, CDR1 is SGHTA and CDR2 is FQGNSA. CDR3: CASSLVKSRDGYTF. The CDR3 region has the DNA TGTGCCAGCAGCTTAGTCAAGTCCCGCGATGGCTACACCTTC.

This clone came up once. The chain employs TRBV5-1 and TRBJ2-2; TRBD2 is a possible D gene (7 bases). Between the trimmed V and J ends, which lost 7 bases and 2 bases, there was a span of 15 bases. Germline V gives CDR1 SGHRS, CDR2 YFSETQ. This CDR3 region has 15 residues. The CDR3 DNA is TGCGCCAGCGCCATGTGGGGGGGCAACACCGGGGAGCTGTTTTTT. Protein: CASAMWGGNTGELFF.

The chain couples TRBV5-3 to TRBJ2-7; no reliable D call. Being an ORF, TRBV5-3 has a function that is uncertain. The V gene lost 2 bases and the J gene lost 2 bases, with 8 bases spanning the gap. This CDR3 spans 13 amino acids. The CDR3 DNA reads TGTGCCAGAAGCTTAATGAGTACCTACGAGCAGTACTTC. Translation: CARSLMSTYEQYF.

The J gene is TRBJ2-5, the V gene TRBV6-4, with D hard to call. This CDR3 contains 13 residues. Trimming removed 3 bases from V and 5 bases from J, with 10 bases in between. Germline values: CDR1 MRHNA, CDR2 SNTAGT. In DNA form, the CDR3 reads TGTGCCAGCAGTGAGAATGGAGTGGAGACCCAGTACTTC. The encoded protein is CASSENGVETQYF.

The chain has TRBV5-1 and TRBJ2-3; no definite D call. This CDR3 has 14 residues. V was shortened by 2 bases and J by 0 bases, with 7 bases between the two germline ends. Germline CDR1 reads SGHRS; CDR2 reads YFSETQ. The CDR3, as DNA: TGCGCCAGCAGCTTTTTTCAGAGCACAGATACGCAGTATTTT. Translated, it gives CASSFFQSTDTQYF.

J is TRBJ2-7 and V is TRBV5-1; 14 nucleotides align to TRBD2. V lost 4 bases and J lost 3; bases outside the gene matches: 3. The germline V gene encodes CDR1 SGHRS and CDR2 YFSETQ. The CDR3 spans 15 residues. The CDR3: CASSRGTSGSYEQYF. The CDR3 nucleotides are TGCGCCAGCAGCAGGGGGACTAGCGGGAGCTACGAGCAGTACTTC. The whole variable domain, filled in from reference TRBV5-1 and TRBJ2-7, reads KAGVTQTPRYLIKTRGQQVTLSCSPISGHRSVSWYQQTPGQGLQFLFEYFSETQRNKGNFPGRFSGRQFSNSRSEMNVSTLELGDSALYLCASSRGTSGSYEQYFGPGTRLTVT.

The chain recombines TRBV19 with TRBJ1-2; D perhaps matches TRBD1 (5 bases). CDR1 is LNHDA and CDR2 is SQIVND in the germline V gene (reference sequence). Trimming shortened V by 2 bases and J by 4 bases, and 11 bases separated the two germline ends. This CDR3 spans 14 amino acids. CDR3 protein: CASSINFQGYGYTF. The CDR3 DNA reads as TGTGCCAGTAGTATAAACTTCCAGGGCTATGGCTACACCTTC.

This clone was seen once. This chain connects TRBV10-3 to TRBJ2-1; TRBD1 aligns across 7 bases. The germline gives CDR1 ENHRY, CDR2 SYGVKD. CDR3 length equals 12 residues. V was pared by 6 bases and J by 6 bases, with 2 bases of the junction left unmatched. CDR3 residues: CAIRNRGNEQFF. The CDR3 DNA is TGTGCCATCAGGAACAGGGGCAATGAGCAGTTCTTC.

About this clone itself: The germline gene is not matched at one end of the junction; a read error may be the cause. The J gene is TRBJ2-7, the V gene TRBV4-2, with D tentatively TRBD2 (6 bases). The CDR3 is made up of 12 amino acids. Germline CDR1 LGHNA, CDR2 YNFKEQ. The CDR3 coding sequence is TGTGCCAGCAGCCAAGGGTGGGACCGGAGGGTCTTC. The encoded protein is CASSQGWDRRVF.

This clone came up once. This chain links TRBV13 with TRBJ1-1; D is perhaps TRBD1 (6 bases). The germline gives CDR1 PRHDT, CDR2 FYEKMQ (reference sequence). V was trimmed by 5 bases and J by 14 bases, leaving 15 bases between them. This CDR3 spans 11 amino acids. The CDR3 is CASSTQGRAFF. The CDR3 bases are TGTGCCAGCAGCACCCAGGGGAGGGCGTTCTTT. Complete variable domain (other parts from reference TRBV13 and TRBJ1-1): AAGVIQSPRHLIKEKRETATLKCYPIPRHDTVYWYQQGPGQDPQFLISFYEKMQSDKGSIPDRFSAQQFSDYHSELNMSSLELGDSALYFCASSTQGRAFFGQGTRLTVV.

The chain recombines TRBV7-6 with TRBJ1-3; D possibly corresponds to TRBD1 (5 bases). CDR1 is SGHVS and CDR2 is FNYEAQ in the germline V gene. CDR3 size: 16 residues. V gave up 5 bases and J gave up 0 bases, with 14 bases separating them. The CDR3, as DNA: TGTGCCAGCAGCACCACCGGACAAGTCTCTGGAAACACCATATATTTT. This encodes CASSTTGQVSGNTIYF.

The V call is TRBV4-2, the J call TRBJ1-5; D call uncertain. Germline values: CDR1 LGHNA, CDR2 YNFKEQ. The germline V and J ends were trimmed by 4 bases and 0 bases, with 10 bases remaining between them. The CDR3 contains 15 residues. The CDR3 DNA reads TGTGCCAGCAGCCCCCAGGCTTATAGCAATCAGCCCCAGCATTTT. Residues: CASSPQAYSNQPQHF.

This clone was observed a few times. The rearrangement joins TRBV6-5 to TRBJ1-2; 9 bases line up with TRBD1. The V segment lost 0 bases and the J segment 9 bases; nucleotides outside the gene matches: 2. The CDR3 consists of 13 residues. Germline V lookup: CDR1 MNHEY, CDR2 SVGAGI. The CDR3 bases are TGTGCCAGCAGTTACTCGGGACAGGGAAGCTACACCTTC. Protein product: CASSYSGQGSYTF.

This clone came up many times. V is TRBV2 and J is TRBJ1-2, with TRBD1 as a possible D gene (6 bases). CDR1 SNHLY and CDR2 FYNNEI come from the germline V gene. The V gene lost 6 bases and the J gene lost 2 bases, with 16 bases spanning the gap. The CDR3 spans 15 residues. In DNA form, the CDR3 reads TGTGCCAGCAGGGCGAAAGGGACAAGCAACTATGGCTACACCTTC. Residues: CASRAKGTSNYGYTF.

V is TRBV30 and J is TRBJ2-5; tentatively, D is TRBD2 (5 bases). The germline V gene encodes CDR1 GTSNPN and CDR2 SVGIG (reference sequence). The CDR3 contains 11 residues. The V end lost 0 bases, the J end lost 11 bases, and 10 bases lay between the germline ends. This CDR3 is CAWSVWERQYF. Here the CDR3 DNA reads TGTGCCTGGAGTGTTTGGGAGAGGCAGTACTTC.

The chain employs TRBV7-2 and TRBJ2-2; 8 positions agree with TRBD1. CDR3 length: 15 amino acids. The germline gives CDR1 SGHTA, CDR2 FQGNSA. V lost 5 bases and J lost 1; bases outside the gene matches: 3. CDR3 region: CASSRTGLNTGELFF. CDR3 sequence (DNA): TGTGCCAGCAGCCGGACAGGGCTGAACACCGGGGAGCTGTTTTTT. Full variable domain (remainder filled in from reference TRBV7-2 and TRBJ2-2): GAGVSQSPSNKVTEKGKDVELRCDPISGHTALYWYRQSLGQGLEFLIYFQGNSAPDKSGLPSDRFSAERTGGSVSTLTIQRTQQEDSAVYLCASSRTGLNTGELFFGEGSRLTVL.

This chain links TRBV18 with TRBJ1-4, with 9 bases fitting TRBD1. CDR3 size: 14 residues. Unmatched junction bases numbered 1, after V lost 3 bases and J lost 5 bases. Germline V lookup: CDR1 KGHSH, CDR2 LQKENI. The CDR3, as DNA: TGTGCCAGCTCACCGGGGACAGGGAATGAAAAACTGTTTTTT. Translating it yields CASSPGTGNEKLFF.

J is TRBJ1-5 and V is TRBV28; 9 bases align to TRBD1. The germline gives CDR1 MDHEN, CDR2 SYDVKM. The V segment lost 6 bases and the J segment 5 bases; nucleotides outside the gene matches: 8. CDR3 length: 15 residues. This CDR3 reads CASRSPGQGYQPQHF. The CDR3 nucleotides read TGTGCCAGCAGGTCTCCAGGACAGGGGTATCAGCCCCAGCATTTT.

On this clone itself: An end of the junction differs from the germline gene, which may be a read error. Other DNA sequences in this specimen translate into the identical CDR3. As DNA, the CDR3 is TGTGCCATCGCCGGCGGGGGTGAGCCCCAACATTTT. This codes for CAIAGGGEPQHF. The chain combines TRBV10-3 with TRBJ1-5, with D maybe TRBD1 (5 bases). This CDR3 has 12 amino acids. Germline CDR1 is ENHRY and CDR2 is SYGVKD.

A few counts support this clone. The chain combines TRBV28 with TRBJ2-2; D not resolved. The CDR3 sequence is 15 residues long. The ends were cut back, 3 bases at V and 4 bases at J, with 12 bases in the middle. Germline assignment: CDR1 MDHEN and CDR2 SYDVKM. CDR3 region: CASSLPGTLTGELFF. In nucleotides, the CDR3 is TGTGCCAGCAGTTTGCCAGGAACACTCACCGGGGAGCTGTTTTTT. Filled out from reference TRBV28 and TRBJ2-2, the complete variable domain reads DVKVTQSSRYLVKRTGEKVFLECVQDMDHENMFWYRQDPGLGLRLIYFSYDVKMKEKGDIPEGYSVSREKKERFSLILESASTNQTSMYLCASSLPGTLTGELFFGEGSRLTVL.